A single sample is the source of the 16 T cell receptor beta chains below, sequenced in a study of tumor-infiltrating lymphocytes in primary liver carcinoma. Production of TCR beta cDNA used 400 to 600 ng total RNA together with a constant-region primer. Libraries of TCR beta came from three nested multiplex PCR rounds with slightly modified ARM-PCR. Investigators reported that the first two PCR rounds, at around 11 cycles each, used TRBV1-TRBV30 forward primers with a C-beta reverse primer. TCRdb fed the multiplex PCR reads into MiXCR, producing one record per CDR3 protein. The sample lists approximately 79,000 distinct CDR3 sequences, roughly two thirds occurring once. The study co-extracted DNA and RNA from about 19-30 mg of unsorted bulk tissue. The source material was liver tumor tissue from sampling region 4. Subset in this sample: tumor region T4, right-lateral pole. The receptors come from a man aged 40-49 years with primary liver carcinoma and hepatitis B virus infection.

On this clonotype itself: The junction departs from the called germline gene at one end, perhaps through a read error. The chain is built from TRBV11-2 and TRBJ2-7; D uncertain. Germline CDR1 is SGHAT and CDR2 is FQNNGV. This CDR3 comprises 15 residues. DNA of the CDR3: TGTGTCAGCAGCTTAGGGCTTGCAGGTCCCTACGAGCAGTACTTC. This sequence encodes CVSSLGLAGPYEQYF.

V and J are TRBV10-2 and TRBJ1-2, with 7 bases identical to TRBD1. CDR1 and CDR2 (germline): WSHSY, SAAADI. V trimming: 3 bases; J trimming: 10 bases; junction bases outside the gene matches: 14. The CDR3 runs 15 residues. CDR3 residues: CASSDWIGGLVDYTF. The CDR3 DNA reads TGCGCCAGCAGTGATTGGATAGGGGGCCTCGTTGACTACACCTTC.

The CDR3 DNA reads as TGTGGCGGCAGTCCGGGCGAAGGCCTAGCTTTCTTT. Protein: CGGSPGEGLAFF. This chain uses TRBV2 with TRBJ1-1; D is uncertain. Germline CDR1 is SNHLY and CDR2 is FYNNEI. This CDR3 has 12 residues.

The chain joins TRBV6-5 to TRBJ2-6; 8 bases are a match to TRBD1. CDR1 is MNHEY and CDR2 is SVGAGI in the germline V gene. The CDR3 totals 18 residues. The CDR3 here is CDRSLWTGMKVGANVLTF. In DNA, the CDR3 is TGTGACAGGAGTCTTTGGACAGGGATGAAAGTTGGGGCCAACGTCCTGACTTTC.

This clonotype was seen more than once but under ten times. This may be a read error: a much more frequent sequence differs by one nucleotide. The chain carries TRBV6-1 and TRBJ1-4, with 9 positions matching TRBD1. The length of the CDR3 is 15 residues. In germline, CDR1 is MNHNS, CDR2 SASEGT. The CDR3 here is CTSSGGTGRNEKLFF. The CDR3 region has the DNA TGTACCAGCAGTGGGGGGACAGGGCGTAATGAAAAACTGTTTTTT.

Regarding this clonotype: A read error may produce the germline difference seen at one junction end. The chain carries TRBV28 and TRBJ2-7; weak D call: TRBD2 (6 bases). This CDR3 spans 13 amino acids. Germline V gene sequence: CDR1 MDHEN, CDR2 SYDVKM. The CDR3 coding sequence is TGTGCCAGCAGTTTCGCGGGAAACCACGAGCAATACTTC. Translating gives CASSFAGNHEQYF.

This clonotype appeared many times. This chain joins TRBV12-3 or TRBV12-4 and TRBJ2-5; 11 nucleotides align to TRBD2. The CDR3 contains 15 residues. The ends lost 5 bases at V and 3 bases at J; junction bases unmatched: 5. The CDR3 sequence: CASSLGTSGKETQYF. CDR3 sequence (DNA): TGTGCCAGCAGTCTTGGGACTAGCGGCAAAGAGACCCAGTACTTC.

This clonotype was counted many times. The rearrangement joins TRBV19 to TRBJ2-7, with 8 nucleotides matching TRBD2. The CDR3 contains 14 residues. Trimming removed 10 bases from V and 3 bases from J; junction bases left unmatched: 11. Germline V lookup: CDR1 LNHDA, CDR2 SQIVND (reference sequence). CDR3 sequence reads: CATSRGGGNYEQYF. In DNA form, the CDR3 reads TGTGCCACCTCTCGGGGCGGGGGGAACTACGAGCAGTACTTC.

About this clonotype: Germline is not matched at one junction end, which may reflect a read error. V and J are TRBV7-8 and TRBJ2-3; D may be TRBD2 (5 bases). Germline values: CDR1 SGHVS, CDR2 FQNEAQ. The CDR3 is made up of 16 amino acids. The CDR3 region is CTSGLWLSLSTDTQYF. The CDR3 DNA sequence: TGTACCAGCGGCTTGTGGTTGTCGTTGAGCACAGATACGCAGTATTTT.

Concerning this clonotype itself: An end of the junction does not agree with germline; a read error may underlie this. The chain couples TRBV10-3 to TRBJ1-2; 8 bases are a match to TRBD1. The CDR3 has 14 residues. Per the germline V gene, CDR1 is ENHRY and CDR2 is SYGVKD. CDR3 sequence: CAVRTGNGDYSYTF. CDR3 in DNA: TGTGCCGTCAGGACAGGGAACGGGGACTATAGCTACACCTTC.

Notes on this clonotype: Germline is not matched at one junction end, which may reflect a read error. The V gene is TRBV12-3 or TRBV12-4, the J gene TRBJ2-3, with D maybe TRBD2 (6 bases). The CDR3 consists of 16 residues. In DNA, the CDR3 is TGTGACAGCAGTTTAGGTGCTAGCGTCGCGGCAGATGCGCAGTATTTT. Translation: CDSSLGASVAADAQYF.

There are a few counts of this clonotype. The chain employs TRBV18 and TRBJ2-7; D may be TRBD2 (6 bases). Germline V lookup: CDR1 KGHSH, CDR2 LQKENI. Trimming pared 3 bases from V and 4 bases from J, leaving 19 bases between. The CDR3 sequence is 16 residues long. DNA of the CDR3: TGTGCCAGCTCACCGAAGAATAGCGGTAACTCTTACGAGCAGTACTTC. Translated, it gives CASSPKNSGNSYEQYF.

This clonotype was counted at least ten times. This rearrangement joins TRBV28 to TRBJ2-5; D is possibly TRBD2 (6 bases). Trimming shortened V by 5 bases and J by 0 bases, and 10 bases separated the two germline ends. The V gene's germline CDR1 is MDHEN and CDR2 SYDVKM. CDR3 length: 14 residues. The CDR3 DNA follows: TGTGCCAGCAGTGGGACTGTGTACCAAGAGACCCAGTACTTC. Translated, it gives CASSGTVYQETQYF.

In the case of this clonotype: It may be a read error: a sequence one base away is much more abundant. V and J are TRBV29-1 and TRBJ1-2; D is unresolved. Germline CDR1 SQVTM, CDR2 ANQGSEA. The CDR3 has 14 amino acids. The CDR3: CSVEDSPTNYGYVF. The CDR3 nucleotides are TGCAGCGTTGAAGATAGCCCCACGAACTATGGCTACGTCTTC.

This clonotype occurred many times. This sequence joins TRBV20-1 and TRBJ2-1; 10 nucleotides agree with TRBD2. The CDR3 spans 14 residues. Trimming cost V 6 bases and J 5 bases; bases outside gene matches: 7. Germline V lookup: CDR1 DFQATT, CDR2 SNEGSKA (reference sequence). The chain's CDR3 is CSALSGRANNEQFF. The CDR3, as DNA: TGCAGTGCCCTCAGCGGGAGGGCAAACAATGAGCAGTTCTTC.

Only one count was recorded for this clonotype. This likely comes from a read error, as the CDR3 has no conserved phenylalanine or tryptophan at its end. The chain couples TRBV7-9 to TRBJ2-3; 7 bases line up with TRBD2. CDR3 length equals 15 residues. Germline V CDR1 and CDR2: SEHNR, FQNEAQ (reference sequence). The junction had 8 bases not matched to a gene; V was cut back by 3 bases and J by 5 bases. The CDR3: CASSFGGRGRDTQYL. CDR3 coding DNA: TGTGCCAGCAGCTTCGGGGGGAGAGGACGAGATACGCAGTATCTT.